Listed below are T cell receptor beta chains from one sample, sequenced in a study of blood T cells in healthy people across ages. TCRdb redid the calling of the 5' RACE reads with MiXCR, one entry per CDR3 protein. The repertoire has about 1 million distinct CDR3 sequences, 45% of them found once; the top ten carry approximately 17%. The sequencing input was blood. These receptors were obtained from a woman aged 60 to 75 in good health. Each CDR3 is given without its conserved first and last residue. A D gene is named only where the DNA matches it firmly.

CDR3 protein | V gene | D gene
ASSEFVGQSTDTQY | TRBV2 | .
ATSRFLADTQY | TRBV15 | .
ASSFSERPYNEQF | TRBV5-6 | .
ASSFRSGLGTRTSGRLF | TRBV12-3/TRBV12-4 | TRBD2
SPFGGLASSNVNEQY | TRBV20-1 | TRBD2
ASSYQIGLAVSYNEQY | TRBV5-1 | TRBD2
ASSLQGYYEQY | TRBV6-5 | .
ASSQGSRLAGDEQY | TRBV4-2 | TRBD2
ASSDGRELPDTQY | TRBV6-1 | TRBD2
ASSPDPGYLDGYT | TRBV9 | .
ASCQRGTYEQY | TRBV3-1 | .
ASSQASVLEGKLF | TRBV3-1 | .
ASSNQLAGGGNEQF | TRBV7-8 | TRBD2
ASSVEGSDTQY | TRBV9 | .
ASSQGGQGADTQY | TRBV4-1 | .
ASSPITGYEQY | TRBV7-2 | .
ASSPIFGARGREQY | TRBV27 | TRBD1
SVVADRRYYNKQF | TRBV29-1 | TRBD1
SAERDSYNEQF | TRBV20-1 | .
ASSPVNYEQY | TRBV18 | .
ASSLTRLAYEQY | TRBV4-1 | .
SVGLAVEQF | TRBV29-1 | TRBD2
ASSLDRVTGELF | TRBV5-1 | .
ASSLASAGGTYEQY | TRBV7-6 | .
ASSLGGVQTQY | TRBV12-3/TRBV12-4 | .
ASSLNPDGLSDYT | TRBV7-3 | .
ASSSTPEKLF | TRBV5-1 | .
ASSPAGQGDHEQY | TRBV28 | TRBD1
ASKPTGLDTQY | TRBV12-3/TRBV12-4 | .
ASFAGSTEAF | TRBV7-2 | .
ASSLKRFGEQY | TRBV11-2 | .
ASSQTHSGTPYNEQF | TRBV4-2 | .
SVGDREGTGNTIY | TRBV29-1 | TRBD1
ASSFGTGSNGYT | TRBV5-1 | TRBD1
ASSRGLAGPNTGELF | TRBV7-8 | TRBD2
ASSHAAAGVDSGANVLT | TRBV5-6 | .
ASSLVRDYYYNEQF | TRBV11-2 | TRBD2
ASTRKGYEQY | TRBV2 | .
AIEFADKRRKETQY | TRBV2 | .
ASVAGGSSYEQY | TRBV5-1 | TRBD2
SADGRTSFADTQY | TRBV20-1 | .
ASSQRTVTEAF | TRBV27 | .